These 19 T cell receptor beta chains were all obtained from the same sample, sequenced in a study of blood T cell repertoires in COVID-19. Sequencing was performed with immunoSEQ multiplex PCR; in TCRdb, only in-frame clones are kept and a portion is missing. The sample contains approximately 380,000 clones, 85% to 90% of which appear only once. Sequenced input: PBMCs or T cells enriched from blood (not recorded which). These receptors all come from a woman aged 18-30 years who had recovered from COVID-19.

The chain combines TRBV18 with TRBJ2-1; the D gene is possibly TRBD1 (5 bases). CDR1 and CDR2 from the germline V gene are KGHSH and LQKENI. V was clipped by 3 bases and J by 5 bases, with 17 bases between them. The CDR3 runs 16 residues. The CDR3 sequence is CASSPSRPGPNNEQFF. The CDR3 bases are TGTGCCAGCTCACCGTCGCGGCCAGGGCCTAACAATGAGCAGTTCTTC. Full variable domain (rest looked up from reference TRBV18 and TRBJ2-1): NAGVMQNPRHLVRRRGQEARLRCSPMKGHSHVYWYRQLPEEGLKFMVYLQKENIIDESGMPKERFSAEFPKEGPSILRIQQVVRGDSAAYFCASSPSRPGPNNEQFFGPGTRLTVL.

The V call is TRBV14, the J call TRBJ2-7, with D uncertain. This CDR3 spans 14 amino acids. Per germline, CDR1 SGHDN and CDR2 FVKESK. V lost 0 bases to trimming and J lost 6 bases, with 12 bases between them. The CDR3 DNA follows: TGTGCCAGCAGCCAAGATACAGTTTCTGGCGAGCAGTACTTC. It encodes CASSQDTVSGEQYF.

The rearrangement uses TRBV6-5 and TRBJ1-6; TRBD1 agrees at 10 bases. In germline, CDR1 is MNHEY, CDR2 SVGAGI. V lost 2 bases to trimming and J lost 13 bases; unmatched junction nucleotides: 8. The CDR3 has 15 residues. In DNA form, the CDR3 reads TGTGCCAGCAGTTACCGAAAGGACAGGGGGTCGCCCCTCCACTTT. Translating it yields CASSYRKDRGSPLHF.

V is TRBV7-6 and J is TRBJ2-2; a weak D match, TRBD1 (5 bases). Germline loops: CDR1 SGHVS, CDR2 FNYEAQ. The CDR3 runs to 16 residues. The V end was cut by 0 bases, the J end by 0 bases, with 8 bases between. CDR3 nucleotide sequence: TGTGCCAGCAGCTTAGCGGGGCAGGCGAACACCGGGGAGCTGTTTTTT. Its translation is CASSLAGQANTGELFF.

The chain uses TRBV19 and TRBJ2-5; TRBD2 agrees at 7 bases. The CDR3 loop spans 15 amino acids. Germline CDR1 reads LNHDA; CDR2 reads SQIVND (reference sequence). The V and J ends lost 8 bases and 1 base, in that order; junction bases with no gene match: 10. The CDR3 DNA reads TGTGCCAGTCAACGCGGGGGAATTCCCCAAGAGACCCAGTACTTC. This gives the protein CASQRGGIPQETQYF.

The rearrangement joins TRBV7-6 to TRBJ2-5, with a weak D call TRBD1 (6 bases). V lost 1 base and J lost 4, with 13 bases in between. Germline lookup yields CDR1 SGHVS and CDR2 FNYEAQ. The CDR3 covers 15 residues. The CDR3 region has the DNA TGTGCCAGCAGCTTAGACAGGGTAGGAGTAGAGACCCAGTACTTC. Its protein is CASSLDRVGVETQYF.

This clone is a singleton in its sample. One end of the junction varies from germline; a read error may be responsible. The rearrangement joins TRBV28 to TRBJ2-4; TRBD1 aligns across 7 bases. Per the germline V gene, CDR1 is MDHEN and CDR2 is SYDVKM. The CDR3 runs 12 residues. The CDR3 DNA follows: TGTGCCAGCACCCAGGTACCGGGACAGCCTAACTTC. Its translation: CASTQVPGQPNF. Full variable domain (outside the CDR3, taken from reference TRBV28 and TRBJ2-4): DVKVTQSSRYLVKRTGEKVFLECVQDMDHENMFWYRQDPGLGLRLIYFSYDVKMKEKGDIPEGYSVSREKKERFSLILESASTNQTSMYLCASTQVPGQPNFGAGTRLSVL.

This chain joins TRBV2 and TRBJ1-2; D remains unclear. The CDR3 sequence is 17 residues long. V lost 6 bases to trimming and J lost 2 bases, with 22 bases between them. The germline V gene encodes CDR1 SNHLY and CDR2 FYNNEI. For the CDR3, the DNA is TGTGCCAGCAGAACCCCCTCCCTGAGAAGTCGGAACTATGGCTACACCTTC. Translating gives CASRTPSLRSRNYGYTF.

CDR3 nucleotide sequence: TGTGCCAGTAGTATAAGGGGCAAGGATGAAAAACTGTTTTTT. It yields the protein CASSIRGKDEKLFF. The V call is TRBV19, the J call TRBJ1-4; the D gene is possibly TRBD1 (5 bases). The CDR3 has 14 amino acids. V dropped 2 bases and J dropped 6 bases, with 10 bases sitting between them. CDR1 is LNHDA, CDR2 SQIVND, per germline (reference sequence).

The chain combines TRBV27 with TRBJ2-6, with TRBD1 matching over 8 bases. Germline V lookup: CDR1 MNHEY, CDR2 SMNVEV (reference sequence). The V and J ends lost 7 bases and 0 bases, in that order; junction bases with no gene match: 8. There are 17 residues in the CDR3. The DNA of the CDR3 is TGTGCCAGCACCCGGACAGGGAAGAGCTCTGGGGCCAACGTCCTGACTTTC. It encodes CASTRTGKSSGANVLTF.

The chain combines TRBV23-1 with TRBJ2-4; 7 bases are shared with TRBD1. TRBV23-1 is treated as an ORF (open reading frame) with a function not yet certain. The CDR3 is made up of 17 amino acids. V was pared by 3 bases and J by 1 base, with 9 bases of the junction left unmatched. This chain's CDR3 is CASSQPPGGLAKNIQYF. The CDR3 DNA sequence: TGCGCCAGCAGTCAGCCCCCAGGGGGTCTGGCCAAAAACATTCAGTACTTC.

CDR3 sequence reads: CASSQTGENQPQHF. For the CDR3, the DNA is TGTGCCAGTAGTCAGACAGGGGAGAATCAGCCCCAGCATTTT. The gene calls are TRBV19 and TRBJ1-5; 8 bases align to TRBD1. The CDR3 totals 14 residues. Unmatched junction bases numbered 4, after V lost 5 bases and J lost 4 bases. Germline loops: CDR1 LNHDA, CDR2 SQIVND (reference sequence).

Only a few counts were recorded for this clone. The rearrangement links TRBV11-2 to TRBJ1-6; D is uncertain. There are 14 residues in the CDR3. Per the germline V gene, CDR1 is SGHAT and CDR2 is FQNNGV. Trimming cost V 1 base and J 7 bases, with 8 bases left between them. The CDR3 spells CASSLAFPNSPLHF. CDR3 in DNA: TGTGCCAGCAGCTTAGCCTTCCCGAATTCACCCCTCCACTTT.

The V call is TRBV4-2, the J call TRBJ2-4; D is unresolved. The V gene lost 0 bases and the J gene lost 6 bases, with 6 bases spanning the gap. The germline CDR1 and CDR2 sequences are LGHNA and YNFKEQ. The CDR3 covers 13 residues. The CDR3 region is CASSQEQTNIQYF. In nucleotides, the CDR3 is TGTGCCAGCAGCCAAGAACAGACAAACATTCAGTACTTC.

CDR3 bases: TGTGCCAGCAGCTTTGATCTGGGCCAGGGGGCCACAGATACGCAGTATTTT. This translates into CASSFDLGQGATDTQYF. The chain uses TRBV5-4 and TRBJ2-3, with 8 positions matching TRBD1. V shed 2 bases, J shed 2 bases, and the junction held 10 bases outside the gene matches. CDR3 length: 17 amino acids. Germline-derived CDR1 and CDR2 are SGHNT and YYREEE (reference sequence).

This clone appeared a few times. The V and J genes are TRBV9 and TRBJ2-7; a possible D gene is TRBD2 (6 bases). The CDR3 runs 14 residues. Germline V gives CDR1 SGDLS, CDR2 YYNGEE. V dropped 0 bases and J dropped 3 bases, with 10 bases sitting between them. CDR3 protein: CASSVGLASYEQYF. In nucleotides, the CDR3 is TGTGCCAGCAGCGTAGGGCTAGCGAGCTACGAGCAGTACTTC.

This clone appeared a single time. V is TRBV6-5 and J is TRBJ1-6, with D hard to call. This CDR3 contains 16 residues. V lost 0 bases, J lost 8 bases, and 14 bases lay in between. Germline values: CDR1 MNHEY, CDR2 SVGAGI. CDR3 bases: TGTGCCAGCAGTTACTCAGCGGCAAGTTCGGATTCACCCCTCCACTTT. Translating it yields CASSYSAASSDSPLHF.

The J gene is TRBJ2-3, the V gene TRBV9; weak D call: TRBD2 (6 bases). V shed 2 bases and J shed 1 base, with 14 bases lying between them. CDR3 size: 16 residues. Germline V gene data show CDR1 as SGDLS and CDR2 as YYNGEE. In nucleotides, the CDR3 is TGTGCCAGCAGCGTCGCGGGGCCCAGGGGCACAGATACGCAGTATTTT. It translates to CASSVAGPRGTDTQYF.

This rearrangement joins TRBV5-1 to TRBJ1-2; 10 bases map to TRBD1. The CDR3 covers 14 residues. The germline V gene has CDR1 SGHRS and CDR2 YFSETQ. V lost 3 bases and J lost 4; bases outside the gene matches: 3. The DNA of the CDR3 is TGCGCCAGCAGCTCGACAGGGGGCGGCTATGGCTACACCTTC. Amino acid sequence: CASSSTGGGYGYTF.